Presented here are 21 T cell receptor beta chains from one specimen sequenced in a study of OX40 agonist ivuxolimab in advanced cancers. Clones were sequenced by immunoSEQ multiplex PCR, and TCRdb holds only the in-frame ones, with some missing. This table holds 20,000 to 25,000 clones, about four fifths found once. The specimen comprised CD4+ or CD8+ T cells sorted from blood, sampled in a trial of the OX40 agonist ivuxolimab. The receptor set was obtained from an adult with an advanced solid tumor such as melanoma, head and neck, liver or kidney cancer.

This clone has a single count. A clone one base away is much larger, so this may be a read error. The V call is TRBV5-1, the J call TRBJ2-7; 7 positions agree with TRBD1. V gave up 3 bases and J gave up 1 base; unmatched junction bases: 1. The CDR3 runs 13 residues. Germline CDR1 and CDR2: SGHRS and YFSETQ. The CDR3 coding sequence is TGCGCCAGCAGCTCGGACAGGTCCTACGAGCAGTACTTC. This translates into CASSSDRSYEQYF.

This chain connects TRBV10-1 to TRBJ2-5, with 10 bases identical to TRBD1. Trimming removed 4 bases from V and 3 bases from J; junction bases left unmatched: 5. The CDR3 totals 15 residues. Germline CDR1 is WNHNN and CDR2 is SYGVQD (reference sequence). The CDR3 DNA reads TGCGCCAGCAGTGGAGGACAGGGGGGGGAAGAGACCCAGTACTTC. Its translation: CASSGGQGGEETQYF.

This chain links TRBV9 with TRBJ2-7; D may correspond to TRBD1 or TRBD2 (5 bases each). Germline V gene sequence: CDR1 SGDLS, CDR2 YYNGEE. This CDR3 contains 14 residues. V was clipped by 0 bases and J by 1 base, with 8 bases between them. The DNA for the CDR3 is TGTGCCAGCAGCGTAGGGGACGGATCCTACGAGCAGTACTTC. This translates into CASSVGDGSYEQYF.

The V gene is TRBV7-6, the J gene TRBJ2-5; D might be TRBD2 (5 bases). Trimming left V 4 bases short and J 5 bases short, with 20 bases between. The V gene's germline CDR1 is SGHVS and CDR2 FNYEAQ. This CDR3 spans 16 amino acids. The CDR3 spells CASSSYSKGAWETQYF. Here the CDR3 DNA reads TGTGCCAGCAGCTCCTATTCTAAGGGAGCCTGGGAGACCCAGTACTTC.

The rearrangement links TRBV2 to TRBJ1-4; 9 nucleotides agree with TRBD1. The V gene end was trimmed by 6 bases and the J gene end by 7 bases; junction bases not matched to a gene: 18. Per the germline V gene, CDR1 is SNHLY and CDR2 is FYNNEI. This CDR3 region has 18 residues. Here the CDR3 DNA reads TGTGCCAGCAGCCGGATTCGGACAGGGGAGGTTTTGGGTGAAAAACTGTTTTTT. Amino acid sequence: CASSRIRTGEVLGEKLFF.

The gene calls are TRBV5-5 and TRBJ2-1, with 9 bases that match TRBD2. The CDR3 has 18 residues. V dropped 2 bases and J dropped 3; count of bases not matched to a gene: 12. CDR1 is SGHKS and CDR2 is YYEKEE in the germline V gene (reference sequence). The CDR3 loop reads CASSFELEGGRGYNEQFF. DNA of the CDR3: TGTGCCAGCAGCTTCGAATTGGAGGGCGGGAGGGGCTACAATGAGCAGTTCTTC.

V and J are TRBV9 and TRBJ2-3; the D call may be TRBD1 or TRBD2 (5 bases each). V was trimmed by 0 bases and J by 2 bases, leaving 7 bases between them. CDR1 SGDLS and CDR2 YYNGEE come from the germline V gene. This CDR3 has 14 residues. CDR3 sequence: CASSVGGVTDTQYF. CDR3 nucleotides: TGTGCCAGCAGCGTAGGAGGGGTCACAGATACGCAGTATTTT.

The chain uses TRBV19 and TRBJ1-6; D may be TRBD1 (6 bases). Germline V gene lookup returns CDR1 LNHDA and CDR2 SQIVND (reference sequence). V dropped 7 bases and J dropped 7 bases, with 17 bases sitting between them. The CDR3 runs 15 residues. The CDR3 nucleotides are TGTGCCAGTACCCTACTAGGGGGAGGAAATTCACCCCTCCACTTT. Translated, it gives CASTLLGGGNSPLHF. The complete variable domain, with remaining parts taken from reference TRBV19 and TRBJ1-6, reads DGGITQSPKYLFRKEGQNVTLSCEQNLNHDAMYWYRQDPGQGLRLIYYSQIVNDFQKGDIAEGYSVSREKKESFPLTVTSAQKNPTAFYLCASTLLGGGNSPLHFGNGTRLTVT.

By proportion, this clone is medium-sized. The chain carries TRBV2 and TRBJ2-7; 12 nucleotides line up with TRBD2. This CDR3 has 14 residues. Germline V gene lookup returns CDR1 SNHLY and CDR2 FYNNEI. V shed 6 bases and J 3 bases; nucleotides not matched to a gene: 3. The CDR3 spells CASSASGRDYEQYF. CDR3 sequence (DNA): TGTGCCAGCAGCGCTAGCGGGAGGGACTACGAGCAGTACTTC.

The chain recombines TRBV5-1 with TRBJ2-7; D unclear. Germline lookup yields CDR1 SGHRS and CDR2 YFSETQ. The CDR3 is 13 residues long. V was pared by 0 bases and J by 2 bases, with 6 bases between. CDR3 amino acids: CASSLAPAYEQYF. The CDR3 DNA is TGCGCCAGCAGCTTGGCCCCGGCCTACGAGCAGTACTTC.

This rearrangement joins TRBV30 to TRBJ1-5, with TRBD1 matching 8 bases. With V trimmed by 3 bases and J by 7 bases, 8 bases remained unmatched. The germline gives CDR1 GTSNPN, CDR2 SVGIG (reference sequence). This CDR3 contains 14 residues. CDR3 in DNA: TGTGCCTGGAGAGAACACAGGGGGAAACAGCCCCAGCATTTT. It codes for CAWREHRGKQPQHF. Combining the CDR3 with reference TRBV30 and TRBJ1-5 gives the whole variable domain SQTIHQWPATLVQPVGSPLSLECTVEGTSNPNLYWYRQAAGRGLQLLFYSVGIGQISSEVPQNLSASRPQDRQFILSSKKLLLSDSGFYLCAWREHRGKQPQHFGDGTRLSIL.

This rearrangement joins TRBV27 to TRBJ2-3; 12 bases line up with TRBD2. The CDR3 totals 18 residues. Germline values: CDR1 MNHEY, CDR2 SMNVEV (reference sequence). The V segment lost 0 bases and the J segment 3 bases; nucleotides outside the gene matches: 7. CDR3 nucleotides: TGTGCCAGCAGTTTATCGGCTAGCGGGAGGGCGGGGACAGATACGCAGTATTTT. Translation: CASSLSASGRAGTDTQYF.

V is TRBV10-1 and J is TRBJ2-6; D is uncertain. The CDR3 is made up of 16 amino acids. Trimming cost V 4 bases and J 0 bases, with 10 bases left between them. Germline CDR1 reads WNHNN; CDR2 reads SYGVQD (reference sequence). The DNA for the CDR3 is TGCGCCAGCAGTGGGGGTACAGTCTCTGGGGCCAACGTCCTGACTTTC. As protein: CASSGGTVSGANVLTF.

The chain uses TRBV15 and TRBJ1-1, with TRBD1 matching 9 bases. The germline V gene encodes CDR1 LNHNV and CDR2 YYDKDF (reference sequence). V was clipped by 2 bases and J by 3 bases; unmatched bases: 7. CDR3 length equals 16 residues. The CDR3 loop reads CATSRNGQGRDTEAFF. The CDR3 nucleotides read TGTGCCACCAGCAGAAACGGACAGGGGAGGGACACTGAAGCTTTCTTT. Using reference TRBV15 and TRBJ1-1 for the parts outside the CDR3, the full variable domain is DAMVIQNPRYQVTQFGKPVTLSCSQTLNHNVMYWYQQKSSQAPKLLFHYYDKDFNNEADTPDNFQSRRPNTSFCFLDIRSPGLGDTAMYLCATSRNGQGRDTEAFFGQGTRLTVV.

This clone was counted only a few times. The chain is built from TRBV12-5 and TRBJ1-1; D might be TRBD1 (6 bases). Germline V gene data show CDR1 as LGHNT and CDR2 as FRNRAP. The CDR3 is 14 residues long. The V end was cut by 6 bases, the J end by 0 bases, with 11 bases between. The CDR3 protein is CASGRGGVNTEAFF. CDR3 coding DNA: TGTGCTAGTGGCCGAGGGGGGGTGAACACTGAAGCTTTCTTT.

The DNA of the CDR3 is TGTGCCGGATGGACAGGGTATGGCTACACCTTC. It yields the protein CAGWTGYGYTF. The chain combines TRBV19 with TRBJ1-2, with 8 bases matching TRBD1. The CDR3 runs 11 residues. The junction had 4 bases not matched to a gene; V was cut back by 11 bases and J by 5 bases. Germline V gene lookup returns CDR1 LNHDA and CDR2 SQIVND (reference sequence).

The CDR3 sequence: CATPDRVFTDTQYF. The CDR3 nucleotides read TGTGCCACCCCGGACAGGGTCTTCACAGATACGCAGTATTTT. The chain has TRBV2 and TRBJ2-3; 8 bases map to TRBD1. Germline trimming cut 10 bases from V and 2 bases from J; bases unmatched to any gene: 8. The CDR3 has 14 amino acids. The germline V gene has CDR1 SNHLY and CDR2 FYNNEI.

Note on this clone: This same CDR3 is encoded by further DNA sequences in the sample. This chain links TRBV27 with TRBJ2-7; no clear D. Trimming pared 2 bases from V and 1 base from J, leaving 6 bases between. In germline, CDR1 is MNHEY, CDR2 SMNVEV (reference sequence). The CDR3 runs 13 residues. The DNA for the CDR3 is TGTGCCAGCAGTTTAGGCGGTTCCTACGAGCAGTACTTC. Protein: CASSLGGSYEQYF.

The chain links TRBV7-9 to TRBJ2-3; D is uncertain. The CDR3 has 13 residues. The V end was cut by 8 bases, the J end by 3 bases, with 12 bases between. Germline CDR1 is SEHNR and CDR2 is FQNEAQ (reference sequence). Written as DNA, the CDR3 is TGTGCCAGCGGGATAATAGGGACAGATACGCAGTATTTT. Its protein product is CASGIIGTDTQYF.

The J gene is TRBJ2-1, the V gene TRBV6-6; TRBD2 might be the D (6 bases). The CDR3 length is 14 residues. The V end was cut by 5 bases, the J end by 6 bases, with 14 bases between. From germline, CDR1 is MNHNY and CDR2 SVGAGI (reference sequence). As DNA, the CDR3 is TGTGCCAGCAGTCCGTTGACTAGTACCAATGAGCAGTTCTTC. It encodes CASSPLTSTNEQFF.

This rearrangement joins TRBV5-4 to TRBJ2-3; maybe TRBD1 (5 bases). V was cut by 0 bases and J by 5 bases, with 13 bases left in between. CDR1 is SGHNT, CDR2 YYREEE, per germline (reference sequence). The CDR3 contains 15 residues. Here the CDR3 reads CASSLAISQGDTQYF. The CDR3, as DNA: TGTGCCAGCAGCTTGGCGATCTCTCAGGGAGATACGCAGTATTTT.